These 10 T cell receptor beta chains share one sample of origin, sequenced in a study of T cell responses to AZD1222 COVID-19 vaccine. Repertoires were generated with immunoSEQ multiplex PCR, while TCRdb's copy carries only in-frame clones and drops some. This sample has roughly 100,000 clones, with roughly 86% found just once. The input for sequencing was peripheral blood, taken 28 days after the second dose of the MenACWY control vaccine. These TCRs come from an adult who received the MenACWY meningococcal vaccine as a control.

This chain connects TRBV10-3 to TRBJ1-5, with D possibly TRBD1 on 5 matching bases. This CDR3 is built from 15 residues. The germline V gene has CDR1 ENHRY and CDR2 SYGVKD. V shed 3 bases and J shed 2 bases, with 11 bases lying between them. CDR3 DNA sequence: TGTGCCATCAGTGACTATGGGACGGGCAATCAGCCCCAGCATTTT. It is translated as CAISDYGTGNQPQHF.

This clone has just one count. The V and J genes are TRBV28 and TRBJ2-2; D could derive from TRBD1 or TRBD2 (5 bases each). Germline CDR1 and CDR2: MDHEN and SYDVKM. CDR3 length equals 15 residues. Trimming took off 5 bases at V and 6 bases at J, with 16 bases between the two ends. CDR3 DNA: TGTGCCAGCAGTGGGACCCGAAAAGGGGCCGGGGAGCTGTTTTTT. Protein sequence: CASSGTRKGAGELFF.

The rearrangement links TRBV11-2 to TRBJ2-2; D gene ambiguous. Germline V gene sequence: CDR1 SGHAT, CDR2 FQNNGV. The CDR3 runs 14 residues. Trimming left V 6 bases short and J 8 bases short, with 16 bases between. The chain's CDR3 is CASRLGLGSGELFF. CDR3 nucleotides: TGTGCCAGCAGGCTTGGGTTGGGGTCAGGGGAGCTGTTTTTT.

The chain recombines TRBV27 with TRBJ1-1, with TRBD1 as a possible D gene (6 bases). CDR1 MNHEY and CDR2 SMNVEV come from the germline V gene (reference sequence). Trimming cost V 3 bases and J 5 bases, with 16 bases left between them. This CDR3 spans 15 amino acids. CDR3 in amino acids: CASSFLGGRLTEAFF. CDR3 coding DNA: TGTGCCAGCAGTTTTCTCGGGGGGCGTTTAACTGAAGCTTTCTTT.

The J gene is TRBJ1-5, the V gene TRBV6-5, with D hard to call. Trimming cost V 8 bases and J 2 bases, with 7 bases left between them. Germline-derived CDR1 and CDR2 are MNHEY and SVGAGI. The CDR3 is 12 amino acids. Here the CDR3 reads CASSIGNQPQHF. The DNA of the CDR3 is TGTGCCAGCTCCATTGGCAATCAGCCCCAGCATTTT.

The chain couples TRBV9 to TRBJ2-2; D ambiguous. Trimming removed 3 bases from V and 1 base from J, with 4 bases in between. This CDR3 has 13 amino acids. Germline V gene lookup returns CDR1 SGDLS and CDR2 YYNGEE. The chain's CDR3 is CASSGGNTGELFF. CDR3 DNA sequence: TGTGCCAGCAGCGGGGGGAACACCGGGGAGCTGTTTTTT.

The chain couples TRBV5-1 to TRBJ1-2; D gene unclear. Germline assignment: CDR1 SGHRS and CDR2 YFSETQ. The CDR3 sequence is 15 residues long. Trimming took off 4 bases at V and 6 bases at J, with 19 bases between the two ends. This chain's CDR3 is CASSPAVSGMNGYTF. The CDR3, as DNA: TGCGCCAGCAGCCCGGCGGTTTCGGGAATGAATGGCTACACCTTC.

The chain couples TRBV5-5 to TRBJ1-1, with a weak D call TRBD1 (5 bases). The CDR3 loop spans 15 amino acids. The V gene lost 1 base and the J gene lost 1 base, with 11 bases spanning the gap. Per the germline V gene, CDR1 is SGHKS and CDR2 is YYEKEE (reference sequence). CDR3 residues: CASSLTGTGNTEAFF. The CDR3 DNA reads as TGTGCCAGCAGCTTGACAGGTACGGGGAACACTGAAGCTTTCTTT.

The genes are TRBV7-9 and TRBJ1-1, with D possibly TRBD1 on 6 matching bases. Germline V CDR1 and CDR2: SEHNR, FQNEAQ (reference sequence). Trimming left V 4 bases short and J 0 bases short, with 18 bases between. The CDR3 spans 17 residues. The CDR3: CASSSSWGAHMNTEAFF. The CDR3 DNA follows: TGTGCCAGCAGCTCCTCATGGGGGGCGCATATGAACACTGAAGCTTTCTTT.

The rearrangement uses TRBV7-2 and TRBJ1-5; 8 bases align to TRBD1. CDR1 and CDR2 from the germline V gene are SGHTA and FQGNSA. The junction had 6 bases not matched to a gene; V was cut back by 1 base and J by 7 bases. The CDR3 length is 15 residues. CDR3 protein: CASSLEQGVLQPQHF. The DNA of the CDR3 is TGTGCCAGCAGCTTAGAACAGGGGGTACTCCAGCCCCAGCATTTT.